This TCR beta chain was sequenced in a study of blood T cell repertoires in COVID-19. Whole-study context: Both acute and convalescent COVID-19 samples were obtained from the United States, Italy and Spain. T cells, B-cell-depleted T cells, or PBMCs supplied cDNA or gDNA.

Trimming left V 2 bases short and J 1 base short, with 17 bases between. Germline CDR1 LNHDA, CDR2 SQIVND (reference sequence). CDR3 size: 17 residues. Per the original data handling: Using reference gene primer amplification, nucleated cell counts were estimated. The assay was immunoSEQ multiplex PCR, and TCRdb's table has in-frame clones only and misses some. The DNA gave D and trimming, while V, J and clone size come from that table. The sample shows tens of thousands of clones, about 86% of them seen only once. Sequencing was done on a sample of peripheral blood. The rearrangement uses TRBV19 and TRBJ1-1; D may be TRBD1 (6 bases). This TCR was recovered from a woman aged 70-85 years with acute or convalescent COVID-19. CDR3 in amino acids: CASSIWGQGRGNTEAFF. The DNA for the CDR3 is TGTGCCAGTAGTATATGGGGCCAGGGGAGAGGGAACACTGAAGCTTTCTTT.